This section outlines one T cell receptor beta chain sequence together with its context. Sequencing was performed with immunoSEQ multiplex PCR; in TCRdb, only in-frame clones are kept and a portion is missing. The table has 200,000 or so clones, 86% seen once. The data originate from a study of blood T cell repertoires in COVID-19. With 3 bases removed from V and 2 bases from J, the gap between germline ends came to 19 bases. Germline V lookup: CDR1 LNHDA, CDR2 SQIVND (reference sequence). CDR3 length: 17 residues. The receptor was isolated from a middle-aged woman with acute COVID-19. The V and J genes are TRBV19 and TRBJ2-5, with D maybe TRBD2 (6 bases). Sequencing used PBMCs or T cells enriched from blood (not recorded which). CDR3 region: CASSIRGTAGQQETQYF. The DNA of the CDR3 is TGTGCCAGTAGTATCCGGGGCACGGCGGGGCAGCAAGAGACCCAGTACTTC.